Below are 28 T cell receptor beta chains sequenced from a single sample in a study of T cell responses to AZD1222 COVID-19 vaccine. TCRdb's table, derived via immunoSEQ multiplex PCR, lists solely in-frame clones and lacks some. The data show 100,000 to 130,000 clones, more than 80% seen once. This material consisted of peripheral blood, taken on day 0 of AZD1222 vaccination. These receptors all stem from an adult in good health.

This clone was detected only a few times. The V gene is TRBV7-9, the J gene TRBJ2-7, with 9 bases lining up with TRBD1. With V trimmed by 1 base and J by 1 base, 2 bases remained unmatched. The V gene's germline CDR1 is SEHNR and CDR2 FQNEAQ (reference sequence). This CDR3 is 15 amino acids long. The CDR3 is CASSLGGTGSYEQYF. CDR3 bases: TGTGCCAGCAGCTTAGGCGGGACAGGGTCCTACGAGCAGTACTTC. Together with reference TRBV7-9 and TRBJ2-7, the CDR3 gives the full variable domain: DTGVSQNPRHKITKRGQNVTFRCDPISEHNRLYWYRQTLGQGPEFLTYFQNEAQLEKSRLLSDRFSAERPKGSFSTLEIQRTEQGDSAMYLCASSLGGTGSYEQYFGPGTRLTVT.

There are a few counts of this clone. The chain combines TRBV24-1 with TRBJ2-1, with TRBD1 matching over 8 bases. CDR1 and CDR2 from the germline V gene are KGHDR and SFDVKD. V was pared by 3 bases and J by 3 bases, with 6 bases of the junction left unmatched. The CDR3 has 16 residues. CDR3: CATSDPRTGYYNEQFF. CDR3 sequence (DNA): TGTGCCACCAGTGATCCTAGGACAGGGTACTACAATGAGCAGTTCTTC.

V usage is TRBV6-4 and J usage is TRBJ2-3; no clear D. The CDR3 has 13 amino acids. V was cut by 2 bases and J by 2 bases, with 5 bases left in between. Germline V lookup: CDR1 MRHNA, CDR2 SNTAGT. DNA for the CDR3: TGTGCCAGCAGTGACCAAGCCACAGATACGCAGTATTTT. Translating gives CASSDQATDTQYF.

This chain uses TRBV5-1 with TRBJ2-2; no definite D call. CDR1 and CDR2 from the germline V gene are SGHRS and YFSETQ. The CDR3 is made up of 16 amino acids. Trimming took off 1 base at V and 1 base at J, with 11 bases between the two ends. This CDR3 is CASSLNSGRNTGELFF. The CDR3 DNA reads TGCGCCAGCAGCTTGAATTCAGGACGGAACACCGGGGAGCTGTTTTTT.

The V call is TRBV6-5, the J call TRBJ1-1; no definite D call. This CDR3 is built from 14 residues. Germline V gives CDR1 MNHEY, CDR2 SVGAGI. V was trimmed by 4 bases and J by 1 base, leaving 10 bases between them. This chain's CDR3 is CASSSHSPNTEAFF. The CDR3 region has the DNA TGTGCCAGCAGTTCCCACAGCCCGAACACTGAAGCTTTCTTT.

V is TRBV30 and J is TRBJ2-1, with D perhaps TRBD1 (5 bases). CDR1 is GTSNPN, CDR2 SVGIG, per germline (reference sequence). V lost 0 bases to trimming and J lost 1 base, with 10 bases between them. The CDR3 runs 15 residues. The CDR3 DNA reads as TGTGCCTGGAGTGTCAGGGCGGCTTCCTACAATGAGCAGTTCTTC. Protein: CAWSVRAASYNEQFF.

The chain carries TRBV28 and TRBJ2-2; 10 nucleotides match TRBD2. Germline V gene data show CDR1 as MDHEN and CDR2 as SYDVKM. This CDR3 is built from 17 residues. V dropped 10 bases and J dropped 5; count of bases not matched to a gene: 16. CDR3 protein: CAIPAVTGTSVTGELFF. In nucleotides, the CDR3 is TGTGCCATCCCAGCGGTTACCGGGACTAGCGTAACCGGGGAGCTGTTTTTT.

CDR3 in amino acids: CASSSPGLAAQPQQNEQFF. CDR3 nucleotide sequence: TGTGCCAGCAGCTCACCGGGACTAGCGGCCCAACCTCAACAGAATGAGCAGTTCTTC. The V gene is TRBV11-2, the J gene TRBJ2-1, with 11 bases matching TRBD2. CDR1 is SGHAT, CDR2 FQNNGV, per germline. This CDR3 is 19 amino acids long. The junction had 18 bases not matched to a gene; V was cut back by 4 bases and J by 7 bases.

The CDR3 here is CASSTGTSDYNEQFF. CDR3 sequence (DNA): TGCGCCAGCAGCACCGGGACTAGCGATTACAATGAGCAGTTCTTC. V and J are TRBV5-1 and TRBJ2-1, with 10 bases fitting TRBD2. Germline loops: CDR1 SGHRS, CDR2 YFSETQ. CDR3 length: 15 residues. V lost 4 bases, J lost 4 bases, and 5 bases stayed unmatched.

The rearrangement joins TRBV3-1 (or the pseudogene TRBV3-2) to TRBJ1-3; D gene unclear. The ends were cut back, 2 bases at V and 0 bases at J, with 5 bases in the middle. There are 14 residues in the CDR3. CDR1 LGHDT and CDR2 YNNKEL come from the germline V gene (reference sequence). The CDR3 reads CASSQRVSGNTIYF. The CDR3 DNA reads TGTGCCAGCAGCCAAAGGGTCTCTGGAAACACCATATATTTT.

The chain joins TRBV6-5 to TRBJ1-5; a possible D gene is TRBD1 (5 bases). V lost 11 bases, J lost 3 bases, and 17 bases lay in between. Germline CDR1 and CDR2: MNHEY and SVGAGI. The length of the CDR3 is 14 residues. CDR3 sequence: CASRAGTYNQPQHF. The CDR3 DNA reads TGTGCCTCCAGGGCGGGAACCTACAATCAGCCCCAGCATTTT.

The CDR3 nucleotides are TGTGCCAGCAGCTTAGTTAGCGGGAGCGGGAATGAGCAGTTCTTC. The encoded protein is CASSLVSGSGNEQFF. The J gene is TRBJ2-1, the V gene TRBV7-3; 9 nucleotides align to TRBD2. The germline CDR1 and CDR2 sequences are SGHTA and FQGTGA. This CDR3 spans 15 amino acids. Trimming at V came to 2 bases and at J to 7 bases, leaving 6 bases not matched to a gene.

This chain connects TRBV7-2 to TRBJ2-7; D is ambiguous. V lost 4 bases and J 4 bases, leaving 8 bases between the germline ends. The CDR3 is 12 amino acids. The germline V gene has CDR1 SGHTA and CDR2 FQGNSA. The CDR3 coding sequence is TGTGCCAGCAGCTCCTTACGGTACGAGCAGTACTTC. Translated, it gives CASSSLRYEQYF.

The V gene is TRBV3-1 (or the pseudogene TRBV3-2), the J gene TRBJ2-7; 14 bases map to TRBD2. Germline V CDR1 and CDR2: LGHDT, YNNKEL (reference sequence). V lost 1 base and J lost 4; bases outside the gene matches: 0. The CDR3 totals 15 residues. CDR3 bases: TGTGCCAGCAGCCAAGGGACTAGCGGGAGGTACGAGCAGTACTTC. The encoded protein is CASSQGTSGRYEQYF.

The chain carries TRBV20-1 and TRBJ1-5; D is perhaps TRBD1 (6 bases). Germline V lookup: CDR1 DFQATT, CDR2 SNEGSKA (reference sequence). Trimming took off 3 bases at V and 0 bases at J, with 15 bases between the two ends. The CDR3 consists of 16 residues. The CDR3, as DNA: TGCAGTGCTAGTCGGGGGTGGGACACTAGCAATCAGCCCCAGCATTTT. Its translation is CSASRGWDTSNQPQHF.

J is TRBJ2-3 and V is TRBV7-2; D unclear. CDR3 length equals 14 residues. Germline CDR1 reads SGHTA; CDR2 reads FQGNSA. V lost 3 bases and J lost 1, with 8 bases in between. Written as DNA, the CDR3 is TGTGCCAGCAGCTTCGACACCCGCACAGATACGCAGTATTTT. Encoded protein: CASSFDTRTDTQYF.

The chain links TRBV5-4 to TRBJ2-5; D is perhaps TRBD1 (8 bases). Deletions cut 4 bases from V and 5 bases from J, with 18 bases between. The CDR3 spans 15 residues. Germline V gene data show CDR1 as SGHNT and CDR2 as YYREEE (reference sequence). The CDR3 is CASSRGQGGRETQYF. In DNA, the CDR3 is TGTGCCAGCAGCCGCGGACAGGGAGGGAGGGAGACCCAGTACTTC.

The genes are TRBV3-1 (or the pseudogene TRBV3-2) and TRBJ2-7; 7 nucleotides line up with TRBD2. Trimming took 4 bases from V and 2 from J; bases not matched to a gene: 8. Germline CDR1 and CDR2: LGHDT and YNNKEL (reference sequence). The CDR3 contains 15 residues. The CDR3 here is CASSRGTIQTYEQYF. CDR3 sequence (DNA): TGTGCCAGCAGCCGGGGGACTATCCAAACCTACGAGCAGTACTTC.

A note on this clone: The same CDR3 arises from other DNA sequences in this sample as well. The rearrangement joins TRBV28 to TRBJ2-5; TRBD2 is a possible D gene (6 bases). CDR1 and CDR2 from the germline V gene are MDHEN and SYDVKM. CDR3 length equals 14 residues. The V end lost 1 base, the J end lost 8 bases, and 14 bases lay between the germline ends. In nucleotides, the CDR3 is TGTGCCAGCAGTTTATCATGGGGCGGGGAAACCCAGTACTTC. This sequence encodes CASSLSWGGETQYF.

CDR3 coding DNA: TGTGCCAGTAGTATAGTGTGGACAGGGGGCCGGAACACTGAAGCTTTCTTT. Protein: CASSIVWTGGRNTEAFF. J is TRBJ1-1 and V is TRBV19; 11 bases are a match to TRBD1. Germline V gene data show CDR1 as LNHDA and CDR2 as SQIVND (reference sequence). Trimming at V came to 1 base and at J to 1 base, leaving 5 bases not matched to a gene. The CDR3 length is 17 residues.

This rearrangement joins TRBV10-3 to TRBJ1-2; TRBD1 matches at 12 bases. The V and J ends lost 5 bases and 8 bases, in that order; junction bases with no gene match: 12. CDR1 is ENHRY and CDR2 is SYGVKD in the germline V gene. The CDR3 extends over 16 amino acids. CDR3 in amino acids: CAISTGQGAGGWGYTF. CDR3 coding DNA: TGTGCCATCAGTACGGGACAGGGGGCGGGCGGATGGGGCTACACCTTC.

This clone was counted between two and nine times. CDR3 amino acids: CSARVTYEQYF. CDR3 bases: TGCAGTGCTAGGGTAACCTACGAGCAGTACTTC. The V gene is TRBV20-1, the J gene TRBJ2-7; D remains ambiguous. Germline CDR1 DFQATT, CDR2 SNEGSKA (reference sequence). V lost 3 bases and J lost 2, with 5 bases in between. This CDR3 has 11 amino acids.

J is TRBJ2-3 and V is TRBV6-4; D perhaps matches TRBD1 (6 bases). Germline assignment: CDR1 MRHNA and CDR2 SNTAGT. V lost 2 bases and J 10 bases, leaving 10 bases between the germline ends. This CDR3 spans 12 amino acids. CDR3 nucleotides: TGTGCCAGCAGTGACCCCCCAGGGGCGCAGTATTTT. Protein product: CASSDPPGAQYF.

J is TRBJ1-1 and V is TRBV5-1, with a possible D match to TRBD1 (5 bases). Trimming took 4 bases from V and 4 from J, leaving 14 bases between them. The CDR3 is 14 amino acids. The germline V gene has CDR1 SGHRS and CDR2 YFSETQ. CDR3 amino acids: CASSRGDGLTEAFF. CDR3 coding DNA: TGCGCCAGCAGCAGAGGGGACGGCCTCACTGAAGCTTTCTTT.

The chain joins TRBV9 to TRBJ2-5; D perhaps matches TRBD2 (5 bases). Germline V gene sequence: CDR1 SGDLS, CDR2 YYNGEE. The CDR3 runs to 16 residues. Trimming took off 3 bases at V and 2 bases at J, with 17 bases between the two ends. The CDR3 reads CASSGGYRFLQETQYF. CDR3 coding DNA: TGTGCCAGCAGCGGAGGGTACCGTTTCCTACAAGAGACCCAGTACTTC.

The V gene is TRBV5-4, the J gene TRBJ1-6; D gene unclear. The CDR3 has 13 residues. V was cut by 4 bases and J by 9 bases, with 11 bases left in between. CDR1 is SGHNT, CDR2 YYREEE, per germline (reference sequence). CDR3 loop: CASSPTGGSPLHF. The CDR3 DNA is TGTGCCAGCAGCCCGACGGGTGGTTCACCCCTCCACTTT.

V gene TRBV7-9 combines with J gene TRBJ1-4; possible D gene TRBD1, 5 bases. Trimming cost V 5 bases and J 8 bases, with 27 bases left between them. CDR3 length: 18 amino acids. The V gene's germline CDR1 is SEHNR and CDR2 FQNEAQ (reference sequence). The CDR3 coding sequence is TGTGCCAGCAGCCTCACGGCAGGGAGCCGGCCCCCGAGCGAAAAACTGTTTTTT. Its translation is CASSLTAGSRPPSEKLFF.

This chain joins TRBV5-4 and TRBJ2-3; D may correspond to TRBD1 or TRBD2 (5 bases each). The CDR3 is 16 residues long. Germline values: CDR1 SGHNT, CDR2 YYREEE (reference sequence). The V end was cut by 4 bases, the J end by 2 bases, with 17 bases between. Written as DNA, the CDR3 is TGTGCCAGCAGCGAGGGGACGGCCGCCTACACAGATACGCAGTATTTT. Translating it yields CASSEGTAAYTDTQYF.